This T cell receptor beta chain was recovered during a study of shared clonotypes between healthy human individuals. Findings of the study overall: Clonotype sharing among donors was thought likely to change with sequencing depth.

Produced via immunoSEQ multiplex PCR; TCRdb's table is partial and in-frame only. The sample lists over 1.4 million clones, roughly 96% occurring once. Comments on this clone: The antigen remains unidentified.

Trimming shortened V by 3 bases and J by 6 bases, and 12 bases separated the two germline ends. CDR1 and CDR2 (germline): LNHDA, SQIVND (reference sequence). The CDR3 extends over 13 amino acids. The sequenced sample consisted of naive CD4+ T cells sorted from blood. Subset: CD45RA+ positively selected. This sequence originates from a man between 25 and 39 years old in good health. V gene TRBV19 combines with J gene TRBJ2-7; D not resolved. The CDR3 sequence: CASSITFGSEQYF. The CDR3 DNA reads TGTGCCAGTAGTATCACGTTTGGAAGCGAGCAGTACTTC.